Detailed here is one T cell receptor beta chain. Its antigen remains unidentified. The CDR3 runs to 15 residues. The germline V and J ends were trimmed by 5 bases and 1 base, with 13 bases remaining between them. This sample stems from a study of T-cell memory formation after mild COVID-19. Overall study results and limits: Of the contracting clones, CD4+ ones lay mainly in CM and EM, and CD8+ ones in EMRA. A second wave expanding day 15 to 37 was CD4+-biased; contracting clones were balanced. Prior to infection, memory already included some responding clones, suggesting cross-reactive memory joined.

5'RACE primed at constant segments yielded TCR alpha and TCR beta cDNA libraries bearing sample barcodes and UMIs. Using its own MiXCR run on the 5' RACE reads, TCRdb lists one record per CDR3 protein. The sample includes 350,000 to 500,000 distinct CDR3 sequences, more than 20% of them seen just once. This receptor was obtained from an adult woman who had mild COVID-19 (a few samples of this study predate the infection). Cell type and time point are not known. Sequenced sample: PBMCs or a T cell subset sorted from them (not recorded which). The rearrangement links TRBV12-3 or TRBV12-4 to TRBJ2-3; TRBD2 might be the D (5 bases). DNA of the CDR3: TGTGCCAGCAGTGGACTTGACCGGGGCACAGATACGCAGTATTTT. It yields the protein CASSGLDRGTDTQYF.